These T cell receptor beta chains were read from a single sample in a study of OX40 agonist ivuxolimab in advanced cancers. TCRdb keeps only in-frame clones here, not all; method: immunoSEQ multiplex PCR. The sample holds some 75,000 clones, 65% to 90% seen once. Sequenced material: CD4+ or CD8+ T cells sorted from blood, taken in a trial of the OX40 agonist ivuxolimab. The receptors stem from an adult with an advanced solid tumor such as melanoma, head and neck, liver or kidney cancer. CDR3s leave out the opening cysteine and the closing phenylalanine or tryptophan. Fields, in order: clone size, CDR3 length, V gene, J gene, CDR3 protein. The size entry is marked missing in some rows and otherwise reads once, few, many or a size class.

abundance: few
len: 20
v_gene: TRBV14
j_gene: TRBJ2-3
CDR3aa: ASSPRKGGVKWQGKGSDTQY

abundance: -
len: 13
v_gene: TRBV4-1
j_gene: TRBJ1-5
CDR3aa: ASSADRYSNQPQH

abundance: -
len: 12
v_gene: TRBV6-1
j_gene: TRBJ2-7
CDR3aa: ASNDRGPVYEQY

abundance: -
len: 11
v_gene: TRBV4-2
j_gene: TRBJ2-7
CDR3aa: ASSQDRSYEQY

abundance: few
len: 13
v_gene: TRBV7-2
j_gene: TRBJ2-5
CDR3aa: ASSFQGARQETQY

abundance: -
len: 11
v_gene: TRBV10-3
j_gene: TRBJ2-7
CDR3aa: AIKGDKDYEQY

abundance: -
len: 11
v_gene: TRBV18
j_gene: TRBJ1-2
CDR3aa: ASSPLRSHGYT

abundance: -
len: 16
v_gene: TRBV25-1
j_gene: TRBJ2-6
CDR3aa: ASSEVSHRDSGANVLT

abundance: -
len: 11
v_gene: TRBV6-5
j_gene: TRBJ1-1
CDR3aa: ASATSTNTEAF

abundance: -
len: 15
v_gene: TRBV11-3
j_gene: TRBJ2-4
CDR3aa: ASSSITSGSDFGIQY

abundance: -
len: 14
v_gene: TRBV13
j_gene: TRBJ2-2
CDR3aa: ASSPTGLGNTGELF

abundance: -
len: 10
v_gene: TRBV11-3
j_gene: TRBJ2-2
CDR3aa: ASSQDTGELF

abundance: -
len: 16
v_gene: TRBV13
j_gene: TRBJ2-3
CDR3aa: ASSLYRMTSGGVDTQY

abundance: -
len: 11
v_gene: TRBV12-2
j_gene: TRBJ2-5
CDR3aa: ASRLGGSETQY

abundance: -
len: 11
v_gene: TRBV29-1
j_gene: TRBJ1-1
CDR3aa: SVVGARNTEAF

abundance: -
len: 11
v_gene: TRBV2
j_gene: TRBJ2-2
CDR3aa: ASAKRLTGELF

abundance: -
len: 18
v_gene: TRBV7-7
j_gene: TRBJ2-3
CDR3aa: ASSLGDRAGDTRSTDTQY

abundance: -
len: 14
v_gene: TRBV18
j_gene: TRBJ1-1
CDR3aa: ASSPRDRSLNTEAF

abundance: -
len: 13
v_gene: TRBV5-1
j_gene: TRBJ1-1
CDR3aa: ASSAHAGLNTEAF

abundance: -
len: 12
v_gene: TRBV11-3
j_gene: TRBJ1-1
CDR3aa: ASSLRGVEGEAF

abundance: -
len: 11
v_gene: TRBV5-8
j_gene: TRBJ1-6
CDR3aa: ASSLVPNSPLH

abundance: -
len: 11
v_gene: TRBV7-8
j_gene: TRBJ1-1
CDR3aa: ASSLGGYSEAF

abundance: -
len: 16
v_gene: TRBV21-1
j_gene: TRBJ1-3
CDR3aa: ASSARWIWAWTGNTIY

abundance: -
len: 12
v_gene: TRBV5-4
j_gene: TRBJ2-3
CDR3aa: ASSSSHQGDTQY

abundance: -
len: 16
v_gene: TRBV19
j_gene: TRBJ2-1
CDR3aa: ASSKTKGGTSSYNEQF

abundance: -
len: 11
v_gene: TRBV19
j_gene: TRBJ1-2
CDR3aa: ASSIETSYGYT

abundance: -
len: 14
v_gene: TRBV9
j_gene: TRBJ2-1
CDR3aa: ASSPMTSGNYNEQF

abundance: -
len: 13
v_gene: TRBV4-1
j_gene: TRBJ2-5
CDR3aa: ASSGDRRPVETQY

abundance: once
len: 12
v_gene: TRBV30
j_gene: TRBJ1-4
CDR3aa: AWSVLGYREKLF

abundance: -
len: 13
v_gene: TRBV6-6
j_gene: TRBJ2-1
CDR3aa: ASSQRGTGVGEQF

abundance: -
len: 12
v_gene: TRBV11-3
j_gene: TRBJ2-1
CDR3aa: ASSSLRRQGEQF

abundance: -
len: 10
v_gene: TRBV11-2
j_gene: TRBJ2-5
CDR3aa: ASSTLQETQY

abundance: -
len: 9
v_gene: TRBV29-1
j_gene: TRBJ1-1
CDR3aa: SSTGWGEAF

abundance: -
len: 16
v_gene: TRBV28
j_gene: TRBJ2-7
CDR3aa: ASSLLSPTRVLSYEQY

abundance: -
len: 13
v_gene: TRBV11-3
j_gene: TRBJ2-7
CDR3aa: ASSFTGTSSHEQY

abundance: -
len: 12
v_gene: TRBV14
j_gene: TRBJ2-1
CDR3aa: ASVRDSSYNEQF

abundance: -
len: 10
v_gene: TRBV30
j_gene: TRBJ2-7
CDR3aa: AWGSNSYEQY

abundance: few
len: 12
v_gene: TRBV5-4
j_gene: TRBJ1-4
CDR3aa: ASSSGHKDEKLF

abundance: -
len: 12
v_gene: TRBV5-1
j_gene: TRBJ2-7
CDR3aa: ASSTRGPLFEQY

abundance: -
len: 13
v_gene: TRBV19
j_gene: TRBJ1-5
CDR3aa: ASSIARDGNQPQH

abundance: -
len: 13
v_gene: TRBV6-4
j_gene: TRBJ2-7
CDR3aa: ASSRTGTSPYEQY

abundance: few
len: 14
v_gene: TRBV11-2
j_gene: TRBJ1-5
CDR3aa: ASSLVAGTVNQPQH

abundance: -
len: 10
v_gene: TRBV7-3
j_gene: TRBJ1-1
CDR3aa: ASSRENTEAF

abundance: -
len: 14
v_gene: TRBV6-5
j_gene: TRBJ2-7
CDR3aa: ASSYSKSEPTYEQY

abundance: -
len: 11
v_gene: TRBV6-5
j_gene: TRBJ2-5
CDR3aa: ASRGQGRETQY

abundance: -
len: 11
v_gene: TRBV30
j_gene: TRBJ1-1
CDR3aa: AWSWGSVTEAF

abundance: few
len: 15
v_gene: TRBV27
j_gene: TRBJ2-5
CDR3aa: ASSFGAGGFSPETQY

abundance: -
len: 11
v_gene: TRBV6-4
j_gene: TRBJ2-5
CDR3aa: ASSTTSEETQY

abundance: once
len: 11
v_gene: TRBV18
j_gene: TRBJ2-5
CDR3aa: ASSPGPQETQY

abundance: -
len: 14
v_gene: TRBV18
j_gene: TRBJ2-1
CDR3aa: ASSPPGGNSYNEQF

abundance: -
len: 10
v_gene: TRBV29-1
j_gene: TRBJ1-4
CDR3aa: SVKPGKEKLF

abundance: -
len: 13
v_gene: TRBV6-1
j_gene: TRBJ2-3
CDR3aa: ASSGQGASTDTQY

abundance: few
len: 11
v_gene: TRBV14
j_gene: TRBJ1-1
CDR3aa: ASSQDERSEAF

abundance: -
len: 14
v_gene: TRBV5-1
j_gene: TRBJ1-2
CDR3aa: ASSLEAGRAGYGYT

abundance: -
len: 13
v_gene: TRBV19
j_gene: TRBJ2-2
CDR3aa: ASSGGKGRDGELF

abundance: -
len: 13
v_gene: TRBV9
j_gene: TRBJ2-6
CDR3aa: ASSVSPGVGNVLT

abundance: -
len: 11
v_gene: TRBV6-1
j_gene: TRBJ1-3
CDR3aa: ASSENNGNTIY